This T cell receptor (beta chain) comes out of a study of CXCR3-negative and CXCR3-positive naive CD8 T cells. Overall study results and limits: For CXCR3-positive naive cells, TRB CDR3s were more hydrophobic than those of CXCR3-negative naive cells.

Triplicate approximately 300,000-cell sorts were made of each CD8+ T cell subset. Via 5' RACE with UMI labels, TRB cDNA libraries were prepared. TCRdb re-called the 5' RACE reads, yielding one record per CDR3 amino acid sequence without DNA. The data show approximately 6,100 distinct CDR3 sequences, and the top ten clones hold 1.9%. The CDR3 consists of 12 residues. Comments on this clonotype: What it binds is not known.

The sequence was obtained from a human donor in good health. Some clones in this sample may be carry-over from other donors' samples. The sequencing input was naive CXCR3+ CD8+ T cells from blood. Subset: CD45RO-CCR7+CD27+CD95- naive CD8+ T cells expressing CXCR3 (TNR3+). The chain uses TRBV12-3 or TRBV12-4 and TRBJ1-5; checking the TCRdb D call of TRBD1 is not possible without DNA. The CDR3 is CASTMGAQPQHF.